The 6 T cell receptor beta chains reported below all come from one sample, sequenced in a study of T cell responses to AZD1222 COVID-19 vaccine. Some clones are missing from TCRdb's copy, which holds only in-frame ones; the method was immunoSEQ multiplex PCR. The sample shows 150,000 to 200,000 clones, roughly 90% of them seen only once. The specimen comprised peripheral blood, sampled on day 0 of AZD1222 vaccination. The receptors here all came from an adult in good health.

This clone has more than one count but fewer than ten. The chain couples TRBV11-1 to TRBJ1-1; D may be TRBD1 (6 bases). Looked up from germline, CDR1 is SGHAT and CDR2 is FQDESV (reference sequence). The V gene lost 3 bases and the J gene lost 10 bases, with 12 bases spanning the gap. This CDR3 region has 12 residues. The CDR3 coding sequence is TGTGCCAGCAGCTTCAGGGGATTTGCAGCTTTCTTT. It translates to CASSFRGFAAFF.

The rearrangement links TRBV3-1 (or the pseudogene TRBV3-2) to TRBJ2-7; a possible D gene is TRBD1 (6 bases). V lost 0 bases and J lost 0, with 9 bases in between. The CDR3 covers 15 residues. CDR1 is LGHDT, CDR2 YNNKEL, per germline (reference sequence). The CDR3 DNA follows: TGTGCCAGCAGCCAAGAGAGGGGGACCTCCTACGAGCAGTACTTC. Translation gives CASSQERGTSYEQYF.

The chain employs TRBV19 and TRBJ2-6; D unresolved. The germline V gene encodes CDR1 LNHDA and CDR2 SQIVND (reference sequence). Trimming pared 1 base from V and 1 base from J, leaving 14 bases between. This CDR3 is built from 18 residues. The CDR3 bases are TGTGCCAGTAGTATAGGCCCGGGCTTGGGTTCTGGGGCCAACGTCCTGACTTTC. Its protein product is CASSIGPGLGSGANVLTF.

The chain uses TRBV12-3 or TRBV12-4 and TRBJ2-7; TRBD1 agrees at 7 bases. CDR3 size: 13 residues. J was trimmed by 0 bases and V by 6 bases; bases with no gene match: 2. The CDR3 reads CASSGDSSYEQYF. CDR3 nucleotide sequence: TGTGCCAGCAGCGGGGACAGCTCCTACGAGCAGTACTTC.

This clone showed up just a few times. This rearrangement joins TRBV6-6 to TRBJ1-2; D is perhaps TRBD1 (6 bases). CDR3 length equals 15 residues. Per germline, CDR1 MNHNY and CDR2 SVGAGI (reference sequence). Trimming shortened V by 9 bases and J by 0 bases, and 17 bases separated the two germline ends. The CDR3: CASGRDKSSNYGYTF. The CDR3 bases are TGTGCCAGTGGGAGGGACAAGAGTTCTAACTATGGCTACACCTTC.

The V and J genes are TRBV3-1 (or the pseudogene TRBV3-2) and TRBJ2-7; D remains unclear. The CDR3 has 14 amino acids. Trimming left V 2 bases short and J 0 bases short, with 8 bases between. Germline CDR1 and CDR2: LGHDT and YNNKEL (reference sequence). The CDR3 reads CASSQLVTSYEQYF. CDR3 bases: TGTGCCAGCAGCCAATTAGTTACCTCCTACGAGCAGTACTTC.